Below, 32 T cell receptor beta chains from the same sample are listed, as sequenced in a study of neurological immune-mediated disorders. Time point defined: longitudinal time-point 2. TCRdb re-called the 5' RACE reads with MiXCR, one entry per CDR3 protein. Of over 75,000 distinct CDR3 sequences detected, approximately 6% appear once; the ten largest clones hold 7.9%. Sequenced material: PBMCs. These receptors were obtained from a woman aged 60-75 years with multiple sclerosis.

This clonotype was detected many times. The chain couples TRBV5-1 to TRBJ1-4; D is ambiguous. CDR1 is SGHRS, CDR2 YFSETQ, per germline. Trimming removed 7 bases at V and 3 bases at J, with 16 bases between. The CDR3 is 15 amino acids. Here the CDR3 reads CASGEGNRANEKLFF. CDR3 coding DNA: TGCGCCAGCGGTGAAGGGAATAGGGCTAATGAAAAACTGTTTTTT.

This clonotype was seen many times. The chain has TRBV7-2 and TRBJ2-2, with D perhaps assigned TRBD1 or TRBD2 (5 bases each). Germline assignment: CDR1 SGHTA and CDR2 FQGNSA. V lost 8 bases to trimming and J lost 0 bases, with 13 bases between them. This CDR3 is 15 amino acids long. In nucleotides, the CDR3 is TGTGCCAGCTTCCGAGGGGTTACGAACACCGGGGAGCTGTTTTTT. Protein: CASFRGVTNTGELFF.

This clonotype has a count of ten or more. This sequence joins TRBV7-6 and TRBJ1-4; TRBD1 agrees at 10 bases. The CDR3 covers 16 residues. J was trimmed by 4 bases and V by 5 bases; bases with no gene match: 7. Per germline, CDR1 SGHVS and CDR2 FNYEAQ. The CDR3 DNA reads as TGTGCCAGCAGCAGCTCGACAGGGGGCCATAATGAAAAACTGTTTTTT. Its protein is CASSSSTGGHNEKLFF.

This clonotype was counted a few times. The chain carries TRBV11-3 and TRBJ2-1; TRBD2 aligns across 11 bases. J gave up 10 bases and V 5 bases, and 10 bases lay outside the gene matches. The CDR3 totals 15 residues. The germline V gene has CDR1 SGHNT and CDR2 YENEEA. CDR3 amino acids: CASSPLAGVPGEQFF. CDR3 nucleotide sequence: TGTGCCAGCAGCCCACTAGCGGGGGTGCCTGGAGAGCAGTTCTTC.

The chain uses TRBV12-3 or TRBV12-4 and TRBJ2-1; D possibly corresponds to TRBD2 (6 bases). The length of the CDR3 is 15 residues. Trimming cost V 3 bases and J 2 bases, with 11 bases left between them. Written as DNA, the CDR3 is TGTGCCAGCAGTTTTCAGGCGGGGACCTACAATGAGCAGTTCTTC. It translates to CASSFQAGTYNEQFF.

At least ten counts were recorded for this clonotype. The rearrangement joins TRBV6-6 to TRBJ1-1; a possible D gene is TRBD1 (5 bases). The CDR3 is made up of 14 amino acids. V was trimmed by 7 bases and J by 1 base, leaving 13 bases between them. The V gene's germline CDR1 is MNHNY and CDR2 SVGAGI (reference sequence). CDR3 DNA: TGTGCCAGCACCACAGCAGGGACGAACACTGAAGCTTTCTTT. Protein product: CASTTAGTNTEAFF.

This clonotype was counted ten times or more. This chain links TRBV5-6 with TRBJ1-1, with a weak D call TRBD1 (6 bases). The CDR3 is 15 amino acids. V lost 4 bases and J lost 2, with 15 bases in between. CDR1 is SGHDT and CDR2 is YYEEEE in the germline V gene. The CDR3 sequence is CASSLWTVSNTEAFF. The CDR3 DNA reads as TGTGCCAGCAGCCTATGGACAGTTTCTAACACTGAAGCTTTCTTT.

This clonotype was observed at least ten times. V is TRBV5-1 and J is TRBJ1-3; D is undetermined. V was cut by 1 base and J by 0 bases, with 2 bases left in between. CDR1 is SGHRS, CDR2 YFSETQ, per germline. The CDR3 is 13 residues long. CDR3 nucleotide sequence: TGCGCCAGCAGCTTGTTCTCTGGAAACACCATATATTTT. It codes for CASSLFSGNTIYF.

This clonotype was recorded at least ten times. CDR3: CASSYGLAGATYEQYF. The CDR3 region has the DNA TGTGCCAGCAGCTATGGACTAGCGGGGGCAACCTACGAGCAGTACTTC. The V call is TRBV7-2, the J call TRBJ2-7; 13 nucleotides line up with TRBD2. Germline-derived CDR1 and CDR2 are SGHTA and FQGNSA. The CDR3 has 16 residues. J gave up 2 bases and V 4 bases, and 5 bases lay outside the gene matches.

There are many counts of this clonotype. This chain's CDR3 is CASSLEGLAQYF. CDR3 bases: TGTGCCAGCAGCTTAGAGGGGTTGGCGCAGTATTTT. J is TRBJ2-3 and V is TRBV7-6, with a tentative D call TRBD1 (5 bases). Trimming cost V 1 base and J 10 bases, with 9 bases left between them. Per germline, CDR1 SGHVS and CDR2 FNYEAQ. This CDR3 contains 12 residues.

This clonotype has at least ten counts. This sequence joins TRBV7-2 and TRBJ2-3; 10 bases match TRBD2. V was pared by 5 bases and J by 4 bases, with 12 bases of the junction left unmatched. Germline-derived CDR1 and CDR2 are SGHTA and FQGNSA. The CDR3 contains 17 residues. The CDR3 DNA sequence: TGTGCCAGCAGCACCTCCCTAGCGGGGGATAGAGCAGATACGCAGTATTTT. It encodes CASSTSLAGDRADTQYF. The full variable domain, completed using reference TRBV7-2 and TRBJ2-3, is GAGVSQSPSNKVTEKGKDVELRCDPISGHTALYWYRQSLGQGLEFLIYFQGNSAPDKSGLPSDRFSAERTGGSVSTLTIQRTQQEDSAVYLCASSTSLAGDRADTQYFGPGTRLTVL.

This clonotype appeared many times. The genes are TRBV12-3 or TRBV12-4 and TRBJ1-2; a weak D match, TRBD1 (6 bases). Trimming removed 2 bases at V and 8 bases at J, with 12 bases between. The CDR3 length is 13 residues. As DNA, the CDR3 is TGTGCCAGCAGTTTATCAGGGGTTGGAGGCTACACCTTC. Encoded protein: CASSLSGVGGYTF.

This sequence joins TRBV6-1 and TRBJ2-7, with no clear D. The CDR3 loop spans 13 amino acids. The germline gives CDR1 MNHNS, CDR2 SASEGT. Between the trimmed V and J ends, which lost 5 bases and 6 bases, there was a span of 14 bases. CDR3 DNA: TGTGCCAGCAGTACTCTTGAGGTGGGCGAGCAGTACTTC. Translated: CASSTLEVGEQYF.

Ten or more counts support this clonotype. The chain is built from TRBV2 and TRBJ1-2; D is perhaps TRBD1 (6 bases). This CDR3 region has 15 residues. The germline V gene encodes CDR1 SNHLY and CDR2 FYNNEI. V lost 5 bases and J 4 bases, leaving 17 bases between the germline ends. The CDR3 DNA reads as TGTGCCAGCAGTTCCCAGACAGGAGGGGTCTATGGCTACACCTTC. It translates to CASSSQTGGVYGYTF.

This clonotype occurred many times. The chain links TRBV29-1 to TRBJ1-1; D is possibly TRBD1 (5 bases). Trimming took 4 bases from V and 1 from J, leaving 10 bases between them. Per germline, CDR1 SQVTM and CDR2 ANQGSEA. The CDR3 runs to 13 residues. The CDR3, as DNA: TGCAGCGTTGTCGGGACCCGGAACACTGAAGCTTTCTTT. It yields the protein CSVVGTRNTEAFF.

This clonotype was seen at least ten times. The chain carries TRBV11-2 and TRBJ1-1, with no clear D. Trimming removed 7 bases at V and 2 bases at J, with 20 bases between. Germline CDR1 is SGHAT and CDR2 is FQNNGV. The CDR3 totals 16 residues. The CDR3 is CASIPGGWALNTEAFF. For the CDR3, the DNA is TGTGCCAGCATCCCTGGTGGGTGGGCGTTAAACACTGAAGCTTTCTTT.

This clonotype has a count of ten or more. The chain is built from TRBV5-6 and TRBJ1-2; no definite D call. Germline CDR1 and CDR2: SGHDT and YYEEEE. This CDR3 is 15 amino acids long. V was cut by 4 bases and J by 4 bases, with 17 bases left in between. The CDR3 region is CASSTRRLGSYGYTF. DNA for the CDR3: TGTGCCAGCAGCACAAGGAGACTTGGGAGCTATGGCTACACCTTC.

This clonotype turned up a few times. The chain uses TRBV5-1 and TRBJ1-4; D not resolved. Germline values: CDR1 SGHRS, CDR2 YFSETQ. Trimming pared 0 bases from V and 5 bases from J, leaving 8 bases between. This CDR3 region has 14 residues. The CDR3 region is CASSLDGKNEKLFF. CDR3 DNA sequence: TGCGCCAGCAGCTTGGACGGGAAAAATGAAAAACTGTTTTTT.

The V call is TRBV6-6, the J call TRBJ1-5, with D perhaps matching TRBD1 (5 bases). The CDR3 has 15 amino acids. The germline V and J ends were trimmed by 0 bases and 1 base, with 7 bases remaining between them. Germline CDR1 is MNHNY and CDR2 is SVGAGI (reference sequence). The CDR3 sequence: CASSYSGASNQPQHF. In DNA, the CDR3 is TGTGCCAGCAGTTACTCAGGGGCGAGCAATCAGCCCCAGCATTTT.

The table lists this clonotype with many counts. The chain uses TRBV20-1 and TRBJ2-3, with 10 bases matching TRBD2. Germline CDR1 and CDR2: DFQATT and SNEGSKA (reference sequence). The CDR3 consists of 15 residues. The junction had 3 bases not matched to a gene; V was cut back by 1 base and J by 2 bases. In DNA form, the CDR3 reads TGCAGTGCTAGAGGGACTAGCGGTTACACAGATACGCAGTATTTT. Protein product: CSARGTSGYTDTQYF.

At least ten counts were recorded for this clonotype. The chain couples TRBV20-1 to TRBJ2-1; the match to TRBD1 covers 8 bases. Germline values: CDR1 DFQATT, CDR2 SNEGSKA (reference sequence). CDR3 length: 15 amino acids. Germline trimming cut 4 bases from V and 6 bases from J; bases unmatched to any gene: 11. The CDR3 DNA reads TGCAGTGCTATAAAGACAGGGGTGGGTTTCAATGAGCAGTTCTTC. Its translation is CSAIKTGVGFNEQFF.

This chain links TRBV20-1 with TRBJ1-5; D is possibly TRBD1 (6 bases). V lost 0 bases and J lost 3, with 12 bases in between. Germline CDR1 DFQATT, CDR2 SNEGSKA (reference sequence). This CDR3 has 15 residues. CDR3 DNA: TGCAGTGCTAGAGATGAGGGGGGTAACAATCAGCCCCAGCATTTT. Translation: CSARDEGGNNQPQHF.

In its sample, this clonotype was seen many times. DNA of the CDR3: TGCAGCGTCACCAAGACAGGGGCGAACACTGAAGCTTTCTTT. It encodes CSVTKTGANTEAFF. The gene calls are TRBV29-1 and TRBJ1-1; 8 bases fit TRBD1. Germline V gene data show CDR1 as SQVTM and CDR2 as ANQGSEA. V lost 6 bases to trimming and J lost 1 base; unmatched junction nucleotides: 7. The CDR3 has 14 residues.

CDR3 protein: CASRQDLINTQYF. For the CDR3, the DNA is TGTGCCAGCAGACAGGATCTAATAAATACGCAGTATTTT. V gene TRBV6-2 or TRBV6-3 combines with J gene TRBJ2-3; tentatively, D is TRBD1 (5 bases). Germline lookup yields CDR1 MNHEY and CDR2 SVGEGT. The V end lost 6 bases, the J end lost 7 bases, and 14 bases lay between the germline ends. The CDR3 has 13 residues.

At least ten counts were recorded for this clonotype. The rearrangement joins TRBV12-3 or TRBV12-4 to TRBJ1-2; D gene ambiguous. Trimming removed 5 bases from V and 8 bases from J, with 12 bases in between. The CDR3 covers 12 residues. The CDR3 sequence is CASSLTNFGYTF. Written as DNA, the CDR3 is TGTGCCAGCAGTCTCACGAATTTCGGCTACACCTTC.

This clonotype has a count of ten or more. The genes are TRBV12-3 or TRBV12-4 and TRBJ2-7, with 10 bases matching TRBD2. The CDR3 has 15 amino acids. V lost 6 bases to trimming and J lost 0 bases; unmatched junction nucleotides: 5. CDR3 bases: TGTGCCAGCAGGCGACTAGCGGGCAACTCCTACGAGCAGTACTTC. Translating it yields CASRRLAGNSYEQYF.

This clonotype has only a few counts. The CDR3: CAIKVGDTEAFF. CDR3 sequence (DNA): TGTGCCATCAAGGTGGGGGACACTGAAGCTTTCTTT. The chain couples TRBV10-3 to TRBJ1-1; D possibly corresponds to TRBD1 (5 bases). Germline loops: CDR1 ENHRY, CDR2 SYGVKD. The CDR3 is made up of 12 amino acids. Trimming cost V 7 bases and J 3 bases, with 9 bases left between them.

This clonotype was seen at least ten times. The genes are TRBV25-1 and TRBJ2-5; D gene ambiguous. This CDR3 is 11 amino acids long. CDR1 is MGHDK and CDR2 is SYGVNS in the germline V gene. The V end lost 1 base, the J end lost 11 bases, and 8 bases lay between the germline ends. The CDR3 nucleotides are TGTGCCAGCAGTGAATTTTTGGCACAGTACTTC. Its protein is CASSEFLAQYF.

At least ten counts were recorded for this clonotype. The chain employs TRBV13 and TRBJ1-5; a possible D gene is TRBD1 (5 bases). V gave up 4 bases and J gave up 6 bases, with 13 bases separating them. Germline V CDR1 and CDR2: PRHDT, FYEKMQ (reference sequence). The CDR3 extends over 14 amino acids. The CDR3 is CASSSQGYGQPQHF. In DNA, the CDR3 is TGTGCCAGCAGCTCTCAGGGTTACGGTCAGCCCCAGCATTTT.

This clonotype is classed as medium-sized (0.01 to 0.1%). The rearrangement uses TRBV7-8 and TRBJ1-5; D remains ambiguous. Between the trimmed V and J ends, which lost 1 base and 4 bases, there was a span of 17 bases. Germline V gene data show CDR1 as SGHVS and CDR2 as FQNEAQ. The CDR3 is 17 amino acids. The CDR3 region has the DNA TGTGCCAGCAGCTTAGTGGTGAGGGTTGAACTAAATCAGCCCCAGCATTTT. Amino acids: CASSLVVRVELNQPQHF. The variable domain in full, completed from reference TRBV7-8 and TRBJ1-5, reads GAGVSQSPRYKVAKRGQDVALRCDPISGHVSLFWYQQALGQGPEFLTYFQNEAQLDKSGLPSDRFFAERPEGSVSTLKIQRTQQEDSAVYLCASSLVVRVELNQPQHFGDGTRLSIL.

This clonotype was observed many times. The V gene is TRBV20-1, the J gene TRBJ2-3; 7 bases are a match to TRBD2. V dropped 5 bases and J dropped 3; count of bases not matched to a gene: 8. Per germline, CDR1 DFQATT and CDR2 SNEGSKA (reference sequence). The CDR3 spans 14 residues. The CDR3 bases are TGCAGTGCTGAACCGGGGAGGGGTACAGATACGCAGTATTTT. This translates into CSAEPGRGTDTQYF.

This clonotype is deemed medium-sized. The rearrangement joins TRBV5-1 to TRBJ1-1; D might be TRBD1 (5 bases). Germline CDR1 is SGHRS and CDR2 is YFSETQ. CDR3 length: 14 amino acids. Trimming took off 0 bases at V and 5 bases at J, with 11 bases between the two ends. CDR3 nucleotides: TGCGCCAGCAGCTTGGACTACGGGGGGACTGAAGCTTTCTTT. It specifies CASSLDYGGTEAFF.